A selection of T cell receptor beta chains follows, all from one sample in a study of Ad26.COV2.S vaccination and SARS-CoV-2 variants. Repertoires were generated with immunoSEQ multiplex PCR, while TCRdb's copy carries only in-frame clones and drops some. The sample contains over 400,000 clones, about 90% of which appear only once. The sequencing used peripheral blood, collected in a trial of Ad26.COV2.S vaccine versus placebo. The receptors derive from a person between 18 and 65 years old who received the Ad26.COV2.S COVID-19 vaccine or a placebo. CDR3s include the opening cysteine and the closing phenylalanine or tryptophan. Each record gives: D gene, V gene, J gene, CDR3 length, CDR3 protein. A D gene is named only where the DNA matches it firmly.

D: .; V: TRBV4-1; J: TRBJ2-5; length: 17; CDR3: CASSPYELTGGGETQYF
D: .; V: TRBV30; J: TRBJ1-1; length: 13; CDR3: CAGRRDTNTEAFF
D: TRBD1; V: TRBV18; J: TRBJ1-6; length: 15; CDR3: CASSLGTGSNSPLHF
D: TRBD1; V: TRBV7-8; J: TRBJ1-4; length: 16; CDR3: CASSPVGQGRGEKLFF
D: .; V: TRBV4-1; J: TRBJ2-3; length: 15; CDR3: CASSPLLESADTQYF
D: .; V: TRBV20-1; J: TRBJ2-5; length: 11; CDR3: CSAMVEETQYF
D: .; V: TRBV11-2; J: TRBJ2-5; length: 16; CDR3: CASSLRVRGLSETQYF
D: .; V: TRBV4-3; J: TRBJ1-6; length: 14; CDR3: CASSLEGVSSPLHF
D: TRBD1; V: TRBV5-1; J: TRBJ1-2; length: 15; CDR3: CASSLDYRGGYGYTF
D: .; V: TRBV4-1; J: TRBJ2-1; length: 17; CDR3: CASSQDKLGRSYNEQFF
D: .; V: TRBV11-2; J: TRBJ1-1; length: 14; CDR3: CASSLAVKVAEAFF
D: TRBD1; V: TRBV20-1; J: TRBJ1-6; length: 13; CDR3: CSASDREISPLHF
D: TRBD1; V: TRBV10-3; J: TRBJ1-1; length: 16; CDR3: CAIRPGTGRYDTEAFF
D: .; V: TRBV28; J: TRBJ1-4; length: 15; CDR3: CASRMTGLTNEKLFF
D: .; V: TRBV5-1; J: TRBJ2-2; length: 12; CDR3: CASSLEGGELFF
D: .; V: TRBV6-2/TRBV6-3; J: TRBJ1-1; length: 14; CDR3: CASSFAQIQTGAFF
D: TRBD1; V: TRBV7-9; J: TRBJ1-5; length: 15; CDR3: CASSSRGGGNQPQHF
D: .; V: TRBV28; J: TRBJ2-7; length: 13; CDR3: CASSSGGFYEQYF
D: TRBD2; V: TRBV10-3; J: TRBJ2-2; length: 18; CDR3: CAISVFGGASRNTGELFF
D: .; V: TRBV7-9; J: TRBJ2-3; length: 15; CDR3: CASSPSDPGADTQYF
D: .; V: TRBV6-5; J: TRBJ2-3; length: 14; CDR3: CASSLGLGADTQYF
D: TRBD1; V: TRBV4-3; J: TRBJ2-7; length: 16; CDR3: CASSQDPGGVVYEQYF
D: TRBD2; V: TRBV5-6; J: TRBJ2-5; length: 14; CDR3: CASSSTSRRETQYF
D: .; V: TRBV18; J: TRBJ2-2; length: 13; CDR3: CASSRTFDGELFF
D: TRBD1; V: TRBV11-3; J: TRBJ1-3; length: 14; CDR3: CASSVGQSGNTIYF
D: .; V: TRBV5-6; J: TRBJ1-1; length: 14; CDR3: CASSLTGPPREAFF
D: TRBD1; V: TRBV15; J: TRBJ1-4; length: 18; CDR3: CATSRDTGEGATNEKLFF
D: .; V: TRBV10-3; J: TRBJ2-3; length: 13; CDR3: CAIREIITDTQYF
D: TRBD1; V: TRBV4-1; J: TRBJ2-3; length: 18; CDR3: CASSPTGVPTGDTDTQYF
D: .; V: TRBV7-9; J: TRBJ1-2; length: 14; CDR3: CASSLATVYYGYTF
D: .; V: TRBV30; J: TRBJ1-3; length: 12; CDR3: CAWGSTGNTIYF
D: .; V: TRBV7-9; J: TRBJ1-1; length: 14; CDR3: CASSPGQVNTEAFF
D: .; V: TRBV6-5; J: TRBJ1-2; length: 12; CDR3: CASTRGGRGYTF
D: .; V: TRBV7-8; J: TRBJ2-7; length: 14; CDR3: CASSLLDGSYEQYF
D: .; V: TRBV2; J: TRBJ1-1; length: 15; CDR3: CASSAVEVTNTEAFF
D: TRBD1; V: TRBV10-3; J: TRBJ1-2; length: 15; CDR3: CAISAKADRGGGYTF
D: TRBD1; V: TRBV7-9; J: TRBJ1-2; length: 16; CDR3: CASSPLPGQGGYGYTF
D: .; V: TRBV29-1; J: TRBJ1-5; length: 18; CDR3: CSVEWRVRGGESNQPQHF
D: .; V: TRBV6-5; J: TRBJ2-5; length: 14; CDR3: CASSYVGGRETQYF
D: .; V: TRBV7-2; J: TRBJ1-2; length: 15; CDR3: CASSETPGLSYGYTF
D: .; V: TRBV5-8; J: TRBJ2-2; length: 16; CDR3: CASSLFVSGGTGELFF
D: .; V: TRBV9; J: TRBJ1-1; length: 12; CDR3: CASSQQGSEAFF
D: .; V: TRBV6-2/TRBV6-3; J: TRBJ2-1; length: 17; CDR3: CASSSAARGLRGNEQFF
D: .; V: TRBV24-1; J: TRBJ2-1; length: 15; CDR3: CATSDRWNSYNEQFF
D: TRBD2; V: TRBV7-6; J: TRBJ2-3; length: 17; CDR3: CASSSHGGAIQTDTQYF
D: TRBD1; V: TRBV5-4; J: TRBJ2-1; length: 19; CDR3: CASSLDTVFRDRGRDEQFF
D: TRBD2; V: TRBV2; J: TRBJ2-2; length: 20; CDR3: CASSDLRRLLAGENTGELFF
D: TRBD1; V: TRBV10-2; J: TRBJ2-1; length: 15; CDR3: CASSVATGVYNEQFF
D: .; V: TRBV19; J: TRBJ1-1; length: 12; CDR3: CASSIGRTEAFF
D: .; V: TRBV9; J: TRBJ1-1; length: 15; CDR3: CASSAHSELNTEAFF
D: .; V: TRBV7-8; J: TRBJ1-2; length: 13; CDR3: CASGQDLNYGYTF
D: .; V: TRBV6-5; J: TRBJ1-4; length: 13; CDR3: CASYQDRDEKLFF
D: .; V: TRBV3-1/TRBV3-2; J: TRBJ2-7; length: 14; CDR3: CASSPGNSKYEQYF
D: .; V: TRBV4-3; J: TRBJ2-7; length: 15; CDR3: CASSLRQNPSYEQYF